These 11 T cell receptor beta chains were sequenced from one sample in a study of regulatory T cells in long-lasting Graves disease (TCRdb year 2021). Libraries were made using multiplex PCR. Instrument used: Illumina HiSeq 4000. TCR beta libraries were built with iRepertoire HTBI primers and Arm-PCR amplification of CDR3 regions. Starting from the raw public reads, TCRdb applied fastp trimming at Q25, assembled clones with MiXCR and retained in-frame beta chains. Merged by CDR3 protein, the rows form single entries marked with the most common genes and DNA. This sample has around 480,000 distinct CDR3 sequences in its table, and around 15% of those were observed once. The ten top clones hold 10% to 15% of the sample. The sample's time point label is to be understood as: newly diagnosed GD, antithyroid drugs for less than 3 months. For both TCR sequencing and RNA sequencing, RNA was extracted from PBMCs in TRIzol.

The same specimen was also included in a second study, on T cells in Graves' hyperthyroidism and ophthalmopathy.

The starting material was peripheral blood mononuclear cells (PBMCs), obtained at new diagnosis, from a patient treated with antithyroid drugs. The receptors shown here come from a man aged 35 to 55 with Graves disease. Donor details come from another sample of the same person, matched by shared clones.

This clonotype has a count of ten or more. The chain has TRBV2 and TRBJ1-2; the D gene is possibly TRBD1 (5 bases). V lost 6 bases, J lost 12 bases, and 17 bases lay in between. Germline-derived CDR1 and CDR2 are SNHLY and FYNNEI. This CDR3 is 12 amino acids long. In DNA form, the CDR3 reads TGTGCCAGCAGAGCCGGGACCGCCAAGGACACCTTC. It is translated as CASRAGTAKDTF.

This clonotype was seen repeatedly, ten times or more. The chain combines TRBV11-2 with TRBJ1-2, with D possibly being TRBD1 (5 bases). The CDR3 runs to 18 residues. Germline-derived CDR1 and CDR2 are SGHAT and FQNNGV. The germline V and J ends were trimmed by 3 bases and 4 bases, with 24 bases remaining between them. CDR3 protein: CASSFLFGRDPLLYGYTF. CDR3 in DNA: TGTGCCAGCAGCTTCTTGTTCGGACGGGACCCTCTTCTCTATGGCTACACCTTC. Complete variable domain (other parts from reference TRBV11-2 and TRBJ1-2): EAGVAQSPRYKIIEKRQSVAFWCNPISGHATLYWYQQILGQGPKLLIQFQNNGVVDDSQLPKDRFSAERLKGVDSTLKIQPAKLEDSAVYLCASSFLFGRDPLLYGYTFGSGTRLTVV.

The V call is TRBV7-9, the J call TRBJ2-4; TRBD1 agrees at 9 bases. CDR1 SEHNR and CDR2 FQNEAQ come from the germline V gene (reference sequence). The CDR3 totals 14 residues. With 5 bases clipped from V and 7 bases from J, the junction kept 6 bases outside the gene matches. The CDR3 sequence is CASSPGTGRNIQYF. For the CDR3, the DNA is TGTGCCAGCAGCCCAGGGACAGGGAGGAACATTCAGTACTTC.

This clonotype was seen a handful of times. A much larger clonotype is one base distant, so this may be a read error. The chain carries TRBV3-1 and TRBJ2-5; D unresolved. From germline, CDR1 is LGHDT and CDR2 YNNKEL (reference sequence). The CDR3 totals 11 residues. V lost 2 bases and J lost 7, with 5 bases in between. CDR3 sequence (DNA): TGTGCCAGCAGCCAATGGGGGACCCAGTACTTC. Translation gives CASSQWGTQYF.

As to this clonotype: The junction departs from germline at one end; a sequencing error may be responsible. The genes are TRBV28 and TRBJ1-6; no clear D. The V gene's germline CDR1 is MDHEN and CDR2 SYDVKM. The CDR3 loop spans 12 amino acids. CDR3: CAISLYISPLHF. In nucleotides, the CDR3 is TGTGCCATCAGTTTGTATATTTCACCCCTCCACTTT.

As regards this clonotype: A read error may explain this, as a much larger clone is one base away. V usage is TRBV6-1 and J usage is TRBJ2-3, with TRBD2 identical over 11 bases. The V gene's germline CDR1 is MNHNS and CDR2 SASEGT. The length of the CDR3 is 19 residues. Trimming removed 4 bases from V and 2 bases from J; junction bases left unmatched: 14. CDR3 nucleotides: TGTGCCAGCAGTGGGCCAACTAGCGGGAGCCGGAAATCCACAGATACGCAGTATTTT. Encoded protein: CASSGPTSGSRKSTDTQYF.

This clonotype was counted at least ten times. The chain recombines TRBV20-1 with TRBJ2-1, with 10 bases lining up with TRBD2. Germline V gene lookup returns CDR1 DFQATT and CDR2 SNEGSKA (reference sequence). Trimming took 3 bases from V and 8 from J; bases not matched to a gene: 7. CDR3 length: 14 amino acids. The CDR3 loop is CSASALAGAYEQFF. CDR3 nucleotides: TGCAGTGCTAGCGCCCTAGCGGGAGCTTATGAGCAGTTCTTC.

The chain uses TRBV29-1 and TRBJ1-1; tentative D call: TRBD1 (5 bases). V dropped 1 base and J dropped 4 bases, with 13 bases sitting between them. Germline V gene lookup returns CDR1 SQVTM and CDR2 ANQGSEA. The CDR3 consists of 14 residues. CDR3 loop: CSVEGLGGGTEAFF. The CDR3, as DNA: TGCAGCGTTGAAGGTCTCGGGGGGGGCACTGAAGCTTTCTTT.

This clonotype came up many times. The V gene is TRBV6-1, the J gene TRBJ2-7; D tentatively reads TRBD1 or TRBD2 (5 bases each). The V and J ends lost 6 bases and 8 bases respectively, with 14 bases between them. The length of the CDR3 is 12 residues. Germline CDR1 and CDR2: MNHNS and SASEGT. CDR3 DNA sequence: TGTGCCAGCAGCCCGGGGCTTTACAAGCAGTACTTC. It codes for CASSPGLYKQYF.

This clonotype was observed a few times. The chain carries TRBV7-9 and TRBJ1-4; D is perhaps TRBD1 (5 bases). Trimming pared 7 bases from V and 7 bases from J, leaving 19 bases between. Germline values: CDR1 SEHNR, CDR2 FQNEAQ (reference sequence). The CDR3 spans 15 residues. For the CDR3, the DNA is TGTGCCAGCATCAACTCCCGGGGACCCCGTGAAAAACTGTTTTTT. This sequence encodes CASINSRGPREKLFF. The full variable domain, its missing parts supplied by reference TRBV7-9 and TRBJ1-4, is DTGVSQNPRHKITKRGQNVTFRCDPISEHNRLYWYRQTLGQGPEFLTYFQNEAQLEKSRLLSDRFSAERPKGSFSTLEIQRTEQGDSAMYLCASINSRGPREKLFFGSGTQLSVL.

The chain recombines TRBV6-1 with TRBJ2-1; TRBD2 is a possible D gene (7 bases). V was clipped by 7 bases and J by 2 bases, with 18 bases between them. Germline V gene data show CDR1 as MNHNS and CDR2 as SASEGT. The CDR3 consists of 16 residues. This CDR3 is CASTISGGVAYNEQFF. Written as DNA, the CDR3 is TGTGCCAGCACCATCTCGGGGGGCGTCGCCTACAATGAGCAGTTCTTC.